Sequencing of this TCR beta chain was carried out in a study of metastatic and nonmetastatic thyroid tumors. Overall study: Both malignant and benign thyroid patients supplied peripheral blood and tumor or nodule tissue samples, across which the repertoires of these patients were then compared. Findings and caveats of the study: Significantly greater TCR beta diversity was reportedly found in malignant thyroid tumors than in benign nodules (in blood and tumor).

This clone was seen at least ten times. Its specificity is unknown. Before thyroid surgery, none of the patients had received any treatment. TCRdb reassembled clones from the PCR reads with MiXCR. Among roughly 20,000 clones listed, 16% were seen once. The source is a female donor with papillary thyroid cancer or a benign thyroid nodule (not recorded which). Some clones in this sample may be carry-over from other donors' samples. Sequencing used tumor tissue.

CDR3 DNA sequence: TGTGCCAGCAGCTTGGGGCTAGCGACAACCTACGAGCAGTACTTC. Protein: CASSLGLATTYEQYF. The chain joins TRBV5-5 to TRBJ2-7, with D tentatively TRBD2 (6 bases). V dropped 0 bases and J dropped 2 bases, with 12 bases sitting between them. Germline CDR1 reads SGHKS; CDR2 reads YYEKEE (reference sequence). This CDR3 comprises 15 residues.